This entry concerns a single T cell receptor beta chain. How the authors handled the data: Amplifying reference gene primers gave estimates of nucleated cell counts. Only in-frame clones appear in the TCRdb table, and some are missing; sequencing was by immunoSEQ multiplex PCR. The DNA was the basis for D and trimming; V, J and clone size are from that table. The repertoire holds 200,000 to 250,000 clones, with 85% to 90% as singletons. The data belong to a study of blood T cell repertoires in COVID-19. Study at large: Samples of COVID-19 (acute and convalescent) were obtained from the United States, Italy and Spain.

This CDR3 is 17 amino acids long. The V gene's germline CDR1 is MDHEN and CDR2 SYDVKM. The junction had 12 bases not matched to a gene; V was cut back by 7 bases and J by 4 bases. The origin of this receptor is a woman in her sixties or seventies with acute or convalescent COVID-19. Sequenced input: peripheral blood. The chain joins TRBV28 to TRBJ2-1; 11 bases match TRBD2. CDR3 region: CASTVRGTSGLYNEQFF. In DNA, the CDR3 is TGTGCCAGCACCGTCCGAGGGACTAGCGGTTTATACAATGAGCAGTTCTTC.